The source of this TCR beta chain is a study of T cells in Graves' hyperthyroidism and ophthalmopathy. Amplified TCR beta CDR3 regions derived from RNA transcripts. The HTBI primer set drove a first-round RT-PCR of the TCR CDR3. TCRdb passed the multiplex PCR reads through MiXCR, listing each CDR3 protein once. Here the sample spans about 770,000 distinct CDR3 sequences, roughly a sixth being singletons. The clonotype comes from a woman between 45 and 60 years old with Graves' hyperthyroidism that later progressed to Graves' ophthalmopathy. Sequenced material: blood.

The CDR3 loop is CASRHTGAQETQYF. CDR3 DNA sequence: TGTGCCAGTAGGCACACAGGGGCCCAAGAGACCCAGTACTTC. The rearrangement joins TRBV30 to TRBJ2-5; TRBD1 matches at 7 bases. This CDR3 is built from 14 residues. Germline values: CDR1 GTSNPN, CDR2 SVGIG (reference sequence). The V segment lost 8 bases and the J segment 1 base; nucleotides outside the gene matches: 10.